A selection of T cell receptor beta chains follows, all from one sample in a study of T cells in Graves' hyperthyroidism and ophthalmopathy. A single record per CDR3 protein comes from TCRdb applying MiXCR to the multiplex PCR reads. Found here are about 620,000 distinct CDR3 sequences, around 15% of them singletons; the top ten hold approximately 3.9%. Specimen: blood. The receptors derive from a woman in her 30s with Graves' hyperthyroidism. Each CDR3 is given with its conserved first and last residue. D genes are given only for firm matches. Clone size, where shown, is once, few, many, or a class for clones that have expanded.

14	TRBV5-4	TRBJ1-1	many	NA	CASSLGMSDTEAFF	TGTGCCAGCAGCCTGGGGATGTCGGACACTGAAGCTTTCTTT
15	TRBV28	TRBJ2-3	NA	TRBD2	CASSFGLAGRDTQYF	TGTGCCAGCAGTTTCGGACTAGCGGGAAGAGATACGCAGTATTTT
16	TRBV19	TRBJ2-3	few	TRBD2	CASRPSGRAESDTQYF	TGTGCCAGTAGGCCCAGCGGGAGGGCCGAATCAGATACGCAGTATTTT
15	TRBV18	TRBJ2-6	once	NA	CASSPLTSGANVLTF	TGTGCCAGCTCACCGCTAACATCTGGGGCCAACGTCCTGACTTTC
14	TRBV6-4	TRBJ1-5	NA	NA	CASIEGLSNQPQHF	TGTGCCAGCATCGAGGGGCTTAGCAATCAGCCCCAGCATTTT
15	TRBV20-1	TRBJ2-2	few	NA	CSARSYKTNTGELFF	TGCAGTGCTAGATCGTACAAAACGAACACCGGGGAGCTGTTTTTT
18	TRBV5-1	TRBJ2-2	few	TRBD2	CASRPQTAGGPGTGELFF	TGCGCCAGCAGACCCCAAACAGCGGGAGGGCCGGGAACCGGGGAGCTGTTTTTT
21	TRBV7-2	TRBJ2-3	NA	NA	CASSFYICSASLAGGPDTQYF	NA
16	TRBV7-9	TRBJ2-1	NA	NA	CASSLALLLGSHEQFF	TGTGCCAGCAGCTTAGCGCTCCTTTTGGGTTCCCATGAGCAGTTCTTC
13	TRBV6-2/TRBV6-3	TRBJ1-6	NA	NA	CASSQSTHSPLHF	TGTGCCAGCAGCCAATCTACCCACTCACCCCTCCACTTT
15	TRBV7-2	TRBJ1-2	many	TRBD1	CASSLLGTGGEGYTF	TGTGCCAGCAGCTTACTGGGAACAGGGGGGGAAGGCTACACCTTC
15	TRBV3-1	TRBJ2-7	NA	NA	CASSHRRDTSYEQYF	TGTGCCAGCAGCCACCGGAGGGACACCTCCTACGAGCAGTACTTC
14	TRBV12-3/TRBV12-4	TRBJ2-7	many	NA	CASRGGGGGDEQYF	TGTGCCAGCAGGGGGGGGGGGGGGGGCGACGAGCAGTACTTC
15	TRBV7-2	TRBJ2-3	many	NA	CASSFPGHGVDTQYF	TGTGCCAGCAGCTTTCCGGGACACGGTGTTGATACGCAGTATTTT
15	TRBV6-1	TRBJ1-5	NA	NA	CASSLAGTSSKPQHF	TGTGCCAGCAGCCTAGCCGGGACGTCGAGTAAGCCCCAGCATTTT
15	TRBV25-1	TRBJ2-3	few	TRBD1	CASSVPGQGAHTQYF	TGTGCCAGCAGTGTTCCGGGACAGGGGGCTCATACGCAGTATTTT
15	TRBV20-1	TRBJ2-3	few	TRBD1	CSAIGGTGGTDTQYF	TGCAGTGCCATTGGCGGGACAGGGGGCACAGATACGCAGTATTTT
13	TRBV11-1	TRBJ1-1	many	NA	CASSASGKTEAFF	TGTGCCAGCAGCGCGTCAGGGAAGACTGAAGCTTTCTTT
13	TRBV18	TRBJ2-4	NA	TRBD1	CASSPGQGYIQYF	TGTGCCAGCTCCCCTGGACAGGGCTACATTCAGTACTTC
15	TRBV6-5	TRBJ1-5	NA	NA	CASSYLGVSNQPQHF	TGTGCCAGCAGTTACTTGGGGGTAAGCAATCAGCCCCAGCATTTT
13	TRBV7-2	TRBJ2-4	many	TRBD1	CASSRTLDRVWYF	TGTGCCAGCAGCCGGACCCTGGACAGGGTTTGGTACTTC
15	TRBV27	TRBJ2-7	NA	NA	CASGAGHKITYEQYF	TGTGCCAGCGGTGCGGGACATAAAATTACCTACGAGCAGTACTTC
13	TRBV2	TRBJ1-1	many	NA	CASTPGGGTEAFF	TGTGCCAGCACCCCGGGGGGGGGCACTGAAGCTTTCTTT
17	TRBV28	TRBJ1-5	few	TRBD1	CASIAGPRQGSDQPQHF	TGTGCCAGCATCGCAGGCCCCCGACAGGGCAGCGATCAGCCCCAGCATTTT
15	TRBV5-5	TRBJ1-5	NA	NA	CASSWDRYHGEPQHF	TGTGCCAGCAGCTGGGACCGATATCACGGTGAGCCCCAGCATTTT
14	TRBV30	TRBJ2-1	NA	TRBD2	CAWSSGRAYNEQFF	TGTGCCTGGAGTAGCGGGAGGGCCTACAATGAGCAGTTCTTC
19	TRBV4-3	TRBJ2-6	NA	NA	CASSFQVGGVRSGANVLTF	TGCGCCAGCAGCTTCCAGGTCGGGGGCGTCCGCTCTGGGGCCAACGTCCTGACTTTC
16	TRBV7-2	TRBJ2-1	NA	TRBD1	CASSLYGDREWNEQFF	TGTGCCAGCAGCTTATACGGGGACAGGGAATGGAATGAGCAGTTCTTC
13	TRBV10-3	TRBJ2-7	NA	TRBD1	CAITGQGSYEQYF	TGTGCCATCACGGGACAGGGTTCCTACGAGCAGTACTTC
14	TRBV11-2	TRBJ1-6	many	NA	CASSFAGADSPLHF	TGTGCCAGCAGCTTCGCGGGGGCGGATTCACCCCTCCACTTT
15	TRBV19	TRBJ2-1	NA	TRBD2	CASSTGTSGADEQFF	TGTGCCAGTAGTACCGGGACTAGCGGGGCGGATGAGCAGTTCTTC
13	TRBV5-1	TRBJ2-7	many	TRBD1	CASSIGQGQEQYF	TGCGCCAGCAGCATCGGACAGGGCCAGGAGCAGTACTTC
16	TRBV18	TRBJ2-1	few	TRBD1	CASSPQTGTGSNEQFF	TGTGCCAGCTCACCCCAAACCGGGACAGGGTCCAATGAGCAGTTCTTC
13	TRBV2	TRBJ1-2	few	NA	CASRGWSNYGYTF	TGTGCCAGCAGGGGGTGGTCTAACTATGGCTACACCTTC
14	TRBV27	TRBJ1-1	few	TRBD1	CASSSGDRVSVAFF	TGTGCCAGCAGTTCGGGGGACAGAGTTAGCGTAGCTTTCTTT
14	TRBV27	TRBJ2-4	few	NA	CASSPRPLGNIQYF	TGTGCCAGCAGTCCACGTCCCTTGGGAAACATTCAGTACTTC
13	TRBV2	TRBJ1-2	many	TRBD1	CASTTQGSYGYTF	TGTGCCAGCACTACACAGGGGTCGTATGGCTACACCTTC
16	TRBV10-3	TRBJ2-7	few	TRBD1	CAIRDLTGGSNYEQYF	TGTGCCATCAGGGATCTGACAGGGGGCAGCAACTACGAGCAGTACTTC
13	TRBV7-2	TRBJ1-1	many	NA	CASSFRMNTEAFF	TGTGCCAGCAGCTTTCGGATGAACACTGAAGCTTTCTTT
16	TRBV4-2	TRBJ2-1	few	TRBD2	CASSQERAGRYNEQFF	TGTGCCAGCAGCCAAGAAAGAGCGGGGAGATACAATGAGCAGTTCTTC
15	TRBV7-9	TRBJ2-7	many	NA	CASSLAGGAWHEQYF	TGTGCCAGCAGCTTAGCAGGGGGGGCGTGGCACGAGCAGTACTTC
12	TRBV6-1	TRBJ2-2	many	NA	CASSRDTGELFF	TGTGCCAGCAGTCGGGACACCGGGGAGCTGTTTTTT
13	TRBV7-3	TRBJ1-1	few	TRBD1	CASSLQGETEAFF	TGTGCCAGCAGCTTACAGGGGGAGACTGAAGCTTTCTTT
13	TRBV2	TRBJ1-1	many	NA	CASSEYRATGAFF	TGTGCCAGCAGTGAGTACAGGGCCACTGGAGCTTTCTTT
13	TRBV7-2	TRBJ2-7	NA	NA	CASSLGGLREQYF	TGTGCCAGCAGCTTAGGGGGGTTGCGGGAGCAGTACTTC